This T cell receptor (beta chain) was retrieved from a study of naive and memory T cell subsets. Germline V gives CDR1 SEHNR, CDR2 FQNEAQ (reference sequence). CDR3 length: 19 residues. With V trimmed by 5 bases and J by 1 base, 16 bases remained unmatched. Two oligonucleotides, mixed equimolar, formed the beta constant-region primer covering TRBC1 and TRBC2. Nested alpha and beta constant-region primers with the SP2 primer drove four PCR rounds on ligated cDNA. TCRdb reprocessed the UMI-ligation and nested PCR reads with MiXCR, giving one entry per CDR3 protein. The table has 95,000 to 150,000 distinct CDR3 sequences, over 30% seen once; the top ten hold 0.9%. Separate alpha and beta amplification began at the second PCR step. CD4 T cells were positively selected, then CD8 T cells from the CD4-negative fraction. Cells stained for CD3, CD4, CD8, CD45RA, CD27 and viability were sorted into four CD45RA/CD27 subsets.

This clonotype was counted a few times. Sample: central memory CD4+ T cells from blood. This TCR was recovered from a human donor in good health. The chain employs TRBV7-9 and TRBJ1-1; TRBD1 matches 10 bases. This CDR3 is CASSKGARDRGKKNTEAFF. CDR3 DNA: TGTGCCAGCAGCAAAGGAGCCCGGGACAGGGGAAAAAAGAACACTGAAGCTTTCTTT.